A single sample gave rise to the 6 T cell receptor beta chains below, sequenced in a study of cytomegalovirus exposure and HLA in healthy donors. PCR involved 60 Vbeta and 13 Jbeta primers. The assay was immunoSEQ multiplex PCR, and TCRdb's table has in-frame clones only and misses some. Seen here are fewer than 95,000 clones, more than 75% observed once, and the top ten hold over 2%. The material sequenced was PBMCs. These receptors came from a man younger than 35 in good health and CMV-seronegative.

The V gene is TRBV19, the J gene TRBJ2-1, with 9 bases identical to TRBD2. V was clipped by 2 bases and J by 4 bases; unmatched bases: 9. In germline, CDR1 is LNHDA, CDR2 SQIVND (reference sequence). The CDR3 contains 17 residues. CDR3 residues: CASSISGGLASYNEQFF. CDR3 bases: TGTGCCAGTAGTATATCGGGGGGACTAGCCTCTTACAATGAGCAGTTCTTC.

The chain carries TRBV2 and TRBJ2-3, with 9 nucleotides matching TRBD2. The ends lost 9 bases at V and 3 bases at J; junction bases unmatched: 7. Germline lookup yields CDR1 SNHLY and CDR2 FYNNEI. There are 14 residues in the CDR3. CDR3 sequence reads: CARSGGSRTDTQYF. Written as DNA, the CDR3 is TGTGCCAGGAGCGGGGGGTCTCGTACAGATACGCAGTATTTT.

The chain joins TRBV6-1 to TRBJ1-2; D is undetermined. The CDR3 covers 14 residues. Germline assignment: CDR1 MNHNS and CDR2 SASEGT. The V end was cut by 0 bases, the J end by 8 bases, with 13 bases between. This CDR3 is CASSEASLWEGYTF. In DNA, the CDR3 is TGTGCCAGCAGTGAAGCCTCGCTGTGGGAGGGCTACACCTTC.

The V gene is TRBV7-7, the J gene TRBJ2-1; 14 nucleotides agree with TRBD2. CDR3 length equals 16 residues. The germline V gene encodes CDR1 SSHAT and CDR2 FNYEAQ (reference sequence). V shed 1 base, J shed 15 bases, and the junction held 11 bases outside the gene matches. DNA for the CDR3: TGTGCCAGCAGCTTAGTTTCTTGGGGACTAGCGGGGGCCCCGTTCTTC. This codes for CASSLVSWGLAGAPFF.

The rearrangement uses TRBV15 and TRBJ1-1; unclear D gene. The V and J ends lost 3 bases and 3 bases respectively, with 20 bases between them. The CDR3 covers 17 residues. Germline values: CDR1 LNHNV, CDR2 YYDKDF (reference sequence). The CDR3 region is CATSRGGRMGMDTEAFF. Written as DNA, the CDR3 is TGTGCCACCAGCAGGGGAGGTCGGATGGGTATGGACACTGAAGCTTTCTTT.

The J gene is TRBJ2-7, the V gene TRBV7-3, with 9 positions matching TRBD2. Germline CDR1 and CDR2: SGHTA and FQGTGA. This CDR3 comprises 13 residues. V shed 5 bases and J 6 bases; nucleotides not matched to a gene: 5. This chain's CDR3 is CASSPGTSIEQYF. The CDR3 region has the DNA TGTGCCAGCAGCCCCGGGACTAGCATCGAGCAGTACTTC.